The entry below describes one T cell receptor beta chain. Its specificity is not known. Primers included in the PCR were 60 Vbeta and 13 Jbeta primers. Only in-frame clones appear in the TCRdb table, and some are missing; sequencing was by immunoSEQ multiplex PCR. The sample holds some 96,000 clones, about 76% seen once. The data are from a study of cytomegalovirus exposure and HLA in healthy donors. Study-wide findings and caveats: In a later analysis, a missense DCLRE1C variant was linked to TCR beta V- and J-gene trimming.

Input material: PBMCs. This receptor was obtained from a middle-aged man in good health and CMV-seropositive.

CDR3 DNA: TGTGCCACCGAAGATACAGGGGGCGAGCCGGAGACCCAGTACTTC. It codes for CATEDTGGEPETQYF. This chain uses TRBV19 with TRBJ2-5, with 9 bases identical to TRBD1. Trimming took 10 bases from V and 5 from J; bases not matched to a gene: 14. The CDR3 is made up of 15 amino acids. Germline V gives CDR1 LNHDA, CDR2 SQIVND (reference sequence).